These 18 T cell receptor beta chains came from one sample sequenced in a study of blood T cell repertoires in COVID-19 (dated by TCRdb to about 2020). The library was produced with the immunoSEQ multiplex PCR assay. The immuneACCESS repertoire file appears here via TCRdb, limited to in-frame rearrangements. These files lack a portion of the clones; in checked studies, under half of the deficit traces to unresolved V genes, and the cause of the others is not known. The table for this sample lists 150,000 to 200,000 clones; roughly 80% of them were counted only once. The ten largest clones represent nearly 3.5% of the sample. The sequenced material came from PBMCs or T cells enriched from blood (not recorded which). The receptors shown here come from a woman aged 55 to 70 who had recovered from COVID-19.

The chain has TRBV3-1 (or the pseudogene TRBV3-2) and TRBJ1-1; D uncertain. The V gene's germline CDR1 is LGHDT and CDR2 YNNKEL (reference sequence). Trimming took 1 base from V and 3 from J, leaving 12 bases between them. The CDR3 runs 15 residues. The CDR3 DNA sequence: TGTGCCAGCAGCCAAGCTCGCCCGAAGCACACTGAAGCTTTCTTT. Its translation is CASSQARPKHTEAFF.

The J gene is TRBJ1-3, the V gene TRBV18; D remains unclear. V lost 0 bases and J 7 bases, leaving 10 bases between the germline ends. This CDR3 spans 14 amino acids. In germline, CDR1 is KGHSH, CDR2 LQKENI. Here the CDR3 reads CASSPPRHLNTIYF. As DNA, the CDR3 is TGTGCCAGCTCACCACCGCGGCATCTGAACACCATATATTTT.

This chain uses TRBV6-5 with TRBJ1-1; D gene unclear. The CDR3 spans 14 residues. The V end was cut by 8 bases, the J end by 0 bases, with 13 bases between. The germline CDR1 and CDR2 sequences are MNHEY and SVGAGI. As DNA, the CDR3 is TGTGCCAGCGAACAGCTCTACCTGAACACTGAAGCTTTCTTT. Protein sequence: CASEQLYLNTEAFF.

This clone showed up just once. J is TRBJ2-3 and V is TRBV9; the D gene is possibly TRBD2 (5 bases). This CDR3 is 15 amino acids long. Germline CDR1 is SGDLS and CDR2 is YYNGEE. Trimming stripped 2 bases from V and 1 base from J, with 11 bases between. In DNA, the CDR3 is TGTGCCAGCAGCGTTCACCCCGGGGGCACAGATACGCAGTATTTT. Amino acid sequence: CASSVHPGGTDTQYF.

This clone was found a few times. The chain is built from TRBV5-1 and TRBJ2-2; 8 bases line up with TRBD2. This CDR3 has 16 amino acids. Germline-derived CDR1 and CDR2 are SGHRS and YFSETQ. The V segment lost 2 bases and the J segment 6 bases; nucleotides outside the gene matches: 9. The CDR3 sequence: CASSLVPGLVSGELFF. The CDR3 region has the DNA TGCGCCAGCAGCTTAGTCCCGGGACTAGTGTCCGGGGAGCTGTTTTTT. The full variable domain, completed using reference TRBV5-1 and TRBJ2-2, is KAGVTQTPRYLIKTRGQQVTLSCSPISGHRSVSWYQQTPGQGLQFLFEYFSETQRNKGNFPGRFSGRQFSNSRSEMNVSTLELGDSALYLCASSLVPGLVSGELFFGEGSRLTVL.

This chain links TRBV5-6 with TRBJ2-3, with TRBD2 as a possible D gene (6 bases). The CDR3 runs to 16 residues. Trimming took 2 bases from V and 0 from J, leaving 13 bases between them. Germline CDR1 SGHDT, CDR2 YYEEEE. CDR3 in amino acids: CASSLLTSLSTDTQYF. The CDR3 DNA is TGTGCCAGCAGCTTACTAACTAGCTTGAGCACAGATACGCAGTATTTT.

V is TRBV3-1 (or the pseudogene TRBV3-2) and J is TRBJ2-3, with D unresolved. The V gene lost 6 bases and the J gene lost 7 bases, with 14 bases spanning the gap. In germline, CDR1 is LGHDT, CDR2 YNNKEL (reference sequence). This CDR3 has 13 residues. CDR3: CASSESPQYTQYF. The DNA of the CDR3 is TGTGCCAGCAGTGAAAGTCCCCAGTATACGCAGTATTTT.

V gene TRBV12-3 or TRBV12-4 combines with J gene TRBJ1-3; D is unclear. The CDR3 totals 11 residues. Trimming cost V 8 bases and J 4 bases, with 6 bases left between them. Here the CDR3 reads CASFRGNTIYF. For the CDR3, the DNA is TGTGCCAGCTTCAGGGGAAACACCATATATTTT.

CDR3 nucleotides: TGCGCCAGCAGGGGGGACAGGGAGGATTCACCCCTCCACTTT. Translation gives CASRGDREDSPLHF. The chain recombines TRBV10-1 with TRBJ1-6; 9 positions match TRBD1. V lost 6 bases, J lost 8 bases, and 5 bases stayed unmatched. The germline CDR1 and CDR2 sequences are WNHNN and SYGVQD (reference sequence). There are 14 residues in the CDR3.

This chain joins TRBV19 and TRBJ1-3; TRBD1 aligns across 8 bases. The CDR3 has 12 amino acids. Trimming cost V 5 bases and J 10 bases; bases outside gene matches: 4. Germline V CDR1 and CDR2: LNHDA, SQIVND (reference sequence). The CDR3 DNA is TGTGCCAGTAGTTCCAGACAGGGGACCATATATTTT. Amino acid sequence: CASSSRQGTIYF.

On this clone: Other DNA variants within this sample encode the same CDR3. The chain employs TRBV2 and TRBJ1-1; D perhaps matches TRBD1 (5 bases). The CDR3 is made up of 13 amino acids. The V end lost 6 bases, the J end lost 2 bases, and 10 bases lay between the germline ends. Germline V lookup: CDR1 SNHLY, CDR2 FYNNEI. CDR3 sequence: CASSLRGNTEAFF. As DNA, the CDR3 is TGTGCCAGCAGCTTAAGGGGTAACACTGAAGCTTTCTTT. Filled out from reference TRBV2 and TRBJ1-1, the complete variable domain reads EPEVTQTPSHQVTQMGQEVILRCVPISNHLYFYWYRQILGQKVEFLVSFYNNEISEKSEIFDDQFSVERPDGSNFTLKIRSTKLEDSAMYFCASSLRGNTEAFFGQGTRLTVV.

The chain joins TRBV3-1 (or the pseudogene TRBV3-2) to TRBJ1-6, with D tentatively TRBD1 (6 bases). Trimming shortened V by 3 bases and J by 9 bases, and 15 bases separated the two germline ends. The V gene's germline CDR1 is LGHDT and CDR2 YNNKEL (reference sequence). The CDR3 runs to 15 residues. Here the CDR3 DNA reads TGTGCCAGCAGCCAGTTGTCCCAGGGGAGTTCACCCCTCCACTTT. This translates into CASSQLSQGSSPLHF.

The chain joins TRBV4-1 to TRBJ1-3; D not resolved. The CDR3 runs to 19 residues. V was pared by 1 base and J by 1 base, with 20 bases between. The germline V gene has CDR1 MGHRA and CDR2 YSYEKL. DNA of the CDR3: TGCGCCAGCAGCCAAGTCTTAGGCAGGTATATTTCATCTGGAAACACCATATATTTT. This codes for CASSQVLGRYISSGNTIYF.

The chain couples TRBV7-9 to TRBJ2-7, with 7 positions matching TRBD1. CDR3 size: 15 residues. With 5 bases clipped from V and 1 base from J, the junction kept 8 bases outside the gene matches. CDR1 is SEHNR, CDR2 FQNEAQ, per germline (reference sequence). CDR3 coding DNA: TGTGCCAGCAGCGGGTCGGGACAGAATTCCTACGAGCAGTACTTC. Translated, it gives CASSGSGQNSYEQYF.

The chain employs TRBV14 and TRBJ1-1, with 7 bases matching TRBD1. Trimming cost V 4 bases and J 8 bases; bases outside gene matches: 7. Germline V gene sequence: CDR1 SGHDN, CDR2 FVKESK. CDR3 size: 13 residues. The CDR3 loop reads CASSPYLTGEAFF. The CDR3 DNA follows: TGTGCCAGCAGCCCTTACCTGACAGGGGAAGCTTTCTTT.

This clone appeared a single time. This chain connects TRBV15 to TRBJ2-1, with 12 bases matching TRBD1. From germline, CDR1 is LNHNV and CDR2 YYDKDF (reference sequence). CDR3 length: 15 amino acids. V lost 0 bases and J lost 9; bases outside the gene matches: 3. In nucleotides, the CDR3 is TGTGCCACCAGCAGAGAAGGGACAGGGGGCAGTGAGCAGTTCTTC. Translating it yields CATSREGTGGSEQFF.

CDR3 DNA sequence: TGTGCCAGCAGCTTAGACAACATCCCCTACGAGCAGTACTTC. This gives the protein CASSLDNIPYEQYF. The chain recombines TRBV11-2 with TRBJ2-7; D gene unclear. CDR1 and CDR2 (germline): SGHAT, FQNNGV. The length of the CDR3 is 14 residues. Trimming cost V 0 bases and J 2 bases, with 8 bases left between them.

This clone was seen a few times. This sequence joins TRBV5-6 and TRBJ2-3; weak D call: TRBD2 (6 bases). The CDR3 covers 16 residues. Germline V CDR1 and CDR2: SGHDT, YYEEEE. V lost 3 bases and J lost 0, with 14 bases in between. Written as DNA, the CDR3 is TGTGCCAGCAGCTGGGGTGTGGGGACTAGCACAGATACGCAGTATTTT. It encodes CASSWGVGTSTDTQYF.